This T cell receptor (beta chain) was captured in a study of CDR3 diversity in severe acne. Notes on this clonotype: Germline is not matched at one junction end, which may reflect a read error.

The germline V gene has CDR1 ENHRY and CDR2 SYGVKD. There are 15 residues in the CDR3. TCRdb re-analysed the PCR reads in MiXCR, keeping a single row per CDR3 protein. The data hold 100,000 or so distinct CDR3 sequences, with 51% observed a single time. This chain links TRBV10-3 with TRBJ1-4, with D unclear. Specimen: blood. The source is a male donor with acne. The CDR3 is CASSINVLLNEKLFF. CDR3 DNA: TGTGCCAGCAGTATCAACGTCCTACTTAATGAAAAACTGTTTTTT.